The source of this TCR beta chain is a study of OX40 agonist ivuxolimab in advanced cancers. General study points: CD8+ T cells (on average) carried more expanded clones than CD4+ T cells.

This clone has only one observation. Its antigen is not known. Using immunoSEQ multiplex PCR, the repertoire was profiled, and TCRdb retains in-frame clones only, with some absent. The data contain roughly 79,000 clones, about 90% of them singletons. Germline CDR1 and CDR2: SGHTA and FQGNSA. CDR3 length: 15 amino acids. V was clipped by 2 bases and J by 1 base, with 8 bases between them. This chain joins TRBV7-2 and TRBJ2-2; no definite D call. This sample comprised CD4+ or CD8+ T cells sorted from blood, obtained in a trial of the OX40 agonist ivuxolimab. The sequence was collected from an adult with an advanced solid tumor such as melanoma, head and neck, liver or kidney cancer. The CDR3 spells CASSLMPGNTGELFF. The CDR3 DNA follows: TGTGCCAGCAGCTTAATGCCAGGGAACACCGGGGAGCTGTTTTTT. The variable domain in full, with the rest retrieved from reference TRBV7-2 and TRBJ2-2, is GAGVSQSPSNKVTEKGKDVELRCDPISGHTALYWYRQSLGQGLEFLIYFQGNSAPDKSGLPSDRFSAERTGGSVSTLTIQRTQQEDSAVYLCASSLMPGNTGELFFGEGSRLTVL.